This T cell receptor beta chain was recovered during a study of T cells expressing NK-cell markers. CDR1 is SQVTM and CDR2 is ANQGSEA in the germline V gene. CDR3 size: 15 residues. TCRdb re-analyzed the 5' RACE reads; it lists each CDR3 protein once, without DNA. The table for this sample gives around 100,000 distinct CDR3 sequences. V gene TRBV29-1 combines with J gene TRBJ1-1; TCRdb picks TRBD1, but there is no DNA to check that call. This sequence was found in a woman between 18 and 69 years old in good health. What was sequenced was blood T cells: a sorted CD56 or NKG2C T cell subset, CD4+ or CD8+ T cells, or bulk PBMC T cells (not recorded which). The chain's CDR3 is CSVEDLAGVDTEAFF.